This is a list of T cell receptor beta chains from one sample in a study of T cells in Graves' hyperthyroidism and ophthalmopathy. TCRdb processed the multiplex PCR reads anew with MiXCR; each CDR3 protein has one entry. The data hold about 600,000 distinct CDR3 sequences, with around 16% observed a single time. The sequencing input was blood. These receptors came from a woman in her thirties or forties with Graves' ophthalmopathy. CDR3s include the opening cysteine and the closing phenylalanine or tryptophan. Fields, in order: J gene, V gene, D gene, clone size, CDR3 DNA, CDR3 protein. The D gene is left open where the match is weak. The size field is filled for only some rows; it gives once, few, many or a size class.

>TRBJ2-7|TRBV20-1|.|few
TGCAGTGCTAGAGATCCGGTCGGACAGATAAACGAGCAGTACTTC
CSARDPVGQINEQYF
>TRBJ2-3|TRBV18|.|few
TGTGCCAGCTCACCACCTCTGGTGGGAGGAGGGGCAGATACGCAGTATTTT
CASSPPLVGGGADTQYF
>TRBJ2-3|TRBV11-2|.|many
TGTGCCAGCAGAATAAGGAGATCAGGCACAGATACGCAGTATTTT
CASRIRRSGTDTQYF
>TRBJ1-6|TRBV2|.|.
TGTGCCAGCAGTCCGAGGGGTGGAGTTAATTCACCCCTCCACTTT
CASSPRGGVNSPLHF
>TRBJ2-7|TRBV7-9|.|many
TGTGCCAGCAGTTCCCCGGGACAAAGATACGAGCAGTACTTC
CASSSPGQRYEQYF
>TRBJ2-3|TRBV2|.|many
TGTGCCAGCAGTATCCAGGGGGGTACGCAGTATTTT
CASSIQGGTQYF
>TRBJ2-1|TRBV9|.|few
TGTGCCAGCAGCGTAGGACTCCAGACCCACAATGAGCAGTTCTTC
CASSVGLQTHNEQFF
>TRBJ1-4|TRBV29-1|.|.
TGCGGCGTTGTGGGTACGACTAATGAAAAACTGTTTTTT
CGVVGTTNEKLFF
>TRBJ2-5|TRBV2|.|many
TGTGCCAGCAAGGGCTCACAAGCCACTACCCAGTACTTC
CASKGSQATTQYF
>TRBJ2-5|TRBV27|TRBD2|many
TGTGCCAGCAGTTCCTACCCGGGACTAGGGGCTCAAGAGACCCAGTACTTC
CASSSYPGLGAQETQYF
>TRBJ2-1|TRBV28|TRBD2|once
TGTGCCAGCAGTCGCCCTACTAGCGGGGGGGAGGGGTTCTTC
CASSRPTSGGEGFF
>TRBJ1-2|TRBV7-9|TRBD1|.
TGTGCCAGCAGCCCGACAGGGTCCGTCTATGGCTACACCTTC
CASSPTGSVYGYTF
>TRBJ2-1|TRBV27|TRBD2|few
TGTGCCAGCAGTTTATGGGGTGGGACTAGCGTTGATGAGCAGTTCTTC
CASSLWGGTSVDEQFF
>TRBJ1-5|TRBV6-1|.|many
TGTGCCAGCAGTTCCCGATACGGTGGCAATCAGCCCCAGCATTTT
CASSSRYGGNQPQHF
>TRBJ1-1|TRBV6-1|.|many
TGTGCCAGCAGTGAATGGGCAAGGCGAGTTAACACTGAAGCTTTCTTT
CASSEWARRVNTEAFF
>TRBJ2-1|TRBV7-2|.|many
TGTGCCAGCAGCCGCCAGGGGAGCGCCGAGCAGTTCTTC
CASSRQGSAEQFF
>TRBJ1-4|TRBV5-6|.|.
TGTGCCAGCAGCTACGGACGTACAATGGAAAAACTGTTTTTT
CASSYGRTMEKLFF
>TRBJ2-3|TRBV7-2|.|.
TGCGCCAGCAGCTGGGCCGGGACAAACACAGATACGCAGTATTTT
CASSWAGTNTDTQYF
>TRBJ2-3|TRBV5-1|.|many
TGCGCCAGCAGCTTGGGGGTGGGGCCGTCAGATACGCAGTATTTT
CASSLGVGPSDTQYF
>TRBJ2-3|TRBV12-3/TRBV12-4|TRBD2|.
TGTGCCAGCAGTTTTCTACTAGCGGGAGGGGCAGATACGCAGTATTTT
CASSFLLAGGADTQYF
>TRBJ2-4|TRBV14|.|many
TGTGCCAGCAGCCAAGGGGTGTTTGACATTCAGTACTTC
CASSQGVFDIQYF
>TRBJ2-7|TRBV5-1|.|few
TGCGCCAGCAGCCCCAGGGAAGGGGGAGGGCAGTACTTC
CASSPREGGGQYF
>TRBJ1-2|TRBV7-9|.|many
TGTGCCAGCAGTCTTAGTGGAGTAGCGGGGGGCTATGGCTACACCTTC
CASSLSGVAGGYGYTF
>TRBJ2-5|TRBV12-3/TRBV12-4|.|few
TGTGCCAGCAGTAAACTAGGGGTTGGAGAGACCCAGTACTTC
CASSKLGVGETQYF
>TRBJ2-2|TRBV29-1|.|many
TGCAGCGTTGAAGATTGGCAGGACCTAAACACCGGGGAGCTGTTTTTT
CSVEDWQDLNTGELFF
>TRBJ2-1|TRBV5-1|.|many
TGCGCCAGCAGCCCACGGACGGAGAACTACAATGAGCAGTTCTTC
CASSPRTENYNEQFF
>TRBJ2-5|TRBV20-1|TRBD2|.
TGCAGTGCTAGGGAAGCGGGACTCCAAGAGACTCAGTACTTC
CSAREAGLQETQYF
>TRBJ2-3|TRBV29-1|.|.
TGCAGCGTTGAATACAGACGCCGACGCACAGATACGCAGTATTTT
CSVEYRRRRTDTQYF
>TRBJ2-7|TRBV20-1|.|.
TGCAGTGCAGCAGGACCGCGAAGCTCCTACGAGCAGTACTTC
CSAAGPRSSYEQYF
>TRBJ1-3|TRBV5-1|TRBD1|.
TGCGCCAGCAGCCAGGTTCGACAGGGCCAGGGGAGCACCATATATTTT
CASSQVRQGQGSTIYF
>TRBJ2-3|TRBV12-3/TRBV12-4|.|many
TGTGCCAGCAGTTTAGCCCCAACCACAGATACGCAGTATTTT
CASSLAPTTDTQYF
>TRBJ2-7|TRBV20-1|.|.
TGCAGTGCTAGGATCTTGGGGCTTTACGAGCAGTACTTC
CSARILGLYEQYF
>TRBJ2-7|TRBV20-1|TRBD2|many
TGCAGTGTCATAGCGGGCAACAAGGGCTACGAGCAGTACTTC
CSVIAGNKGYEQYF
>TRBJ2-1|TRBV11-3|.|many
TGTGCCAGCAGCTTATTTGGGCAGGGGTACGAGCAGTTCTTC
CASSLFGQGYEQFF
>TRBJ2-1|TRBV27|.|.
TGTGCCAGCAGTTTAATGGCGAGCTCCTACAATGAGCAGTTCTTC
CASSLMASSYNEQFF
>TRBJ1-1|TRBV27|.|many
TGTGCCAGCAGTTATGGGGGTTTGAACACTGAAGCTTTCTTT
CASSYGGLNTEAFF
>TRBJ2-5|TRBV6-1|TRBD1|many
TGTGCCAGCAGTGCACGCTCAGGGGGAAAGAAGGGCCAGTACTTC
CASSARSGGKKGQYF
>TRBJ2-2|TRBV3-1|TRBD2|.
TGTGCCAGCAGCCAAGTCAGCGGGGGGTACACCGGGGAGCTGTTTTTT
CASSQVSGGYTGELFF
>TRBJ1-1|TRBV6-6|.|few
TGTGCCAGCAGTTACAGAGGACTGGGGAACACTGAAGCTTTCTTT
CASSYRGLGNTEAFF
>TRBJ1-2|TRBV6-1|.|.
TGTGCCAGCAGTGAAAGCAGAACTTACTATGGCTACACCTTC
CASSESRTYYGYTF
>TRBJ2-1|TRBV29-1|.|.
TGCAGCGTTCGAGGGAGGAGTGGTGTGGGAACGGAGCAGTTCTTC
CSVRGRSGVGTEQFF
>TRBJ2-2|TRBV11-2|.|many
TGTGCCAGCAGCCCGCCTGGGAGCTTCGCGAACACCGGGGAGCTGTTTTTT
CASSPPGSFANTGELFF
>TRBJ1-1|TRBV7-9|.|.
TGTGCCAGCAGCTTAGGACTTAGCTCGCTCATCTTT
CASSLGLSSLIF
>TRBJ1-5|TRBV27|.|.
TGTGTCAGCAACCCAGGGCCTAGCAATCAGCCCCAGCATTTT
CVSNPGPSNQPQHF
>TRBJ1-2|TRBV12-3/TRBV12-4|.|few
TGTGCCAGCAGTTCCCCCGGGGGGGACTATGGCTACACCTTC
CASSSPGGDYGYTF
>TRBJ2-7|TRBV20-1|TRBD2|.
TGCAGTGCTAATCCACTAGCGGGAGGCTACGAGCAGTACTTC
CSANPLAGGYEQYF
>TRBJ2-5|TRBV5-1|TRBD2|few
TGCGCCAGCAGCTTGGTGGGCCCCAGGACTAGCGGGAGCCAAGAGACCCAGTACTTC
CASSLVGPRTSGSQETQYF
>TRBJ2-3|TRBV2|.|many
TGTGCCAGCAGAAAGACGGGGGTGGGCACAGATACGCAGTATTTT
CASRKTGVGTDTQYF
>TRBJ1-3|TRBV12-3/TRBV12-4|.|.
TGTGCCAGCAGCCAACAGGTACCCTCTGGAAACACCATATATTTT
CASSQQVPSGNTIYF
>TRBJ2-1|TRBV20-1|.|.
TGCAGTGCTAGCGGGACACGAGGGCCTGATCCATCCCTCTACAATGAGCAGTTCTTC
CSASGTRGPDPSLYNEQFF
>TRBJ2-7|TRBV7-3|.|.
TGTGCCAGCAGCTTAAATGCAGGGGTCTCCTACGAGCAGTACTTC
CASSLNAGVSYEQYF
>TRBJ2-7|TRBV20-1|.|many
TGCAGTGCTAGAGTACAGGACCCTACCTACGAGCAGTACTTC
CSARVQDPTYEQYF
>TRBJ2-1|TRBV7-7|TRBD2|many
TGTGCTAGCAGCCTTAGCGGGGGGGCAAATGAGCAGTTCTTC
CASSLSGGANEQFF
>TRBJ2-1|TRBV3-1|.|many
TGTGCCAGCAGCCGGGGCCGGGGGGCGGGTAATGAGCAGTTCTTC
CASSRGRGAGNEQFF
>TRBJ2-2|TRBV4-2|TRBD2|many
TGTGCCAGCAGCCAAGATGCTAGCGGGGAAGGCGGGGAGCTGTTTTTT
CASSQDASGEGGELFF